The next 10 T cell receptor beta chains were all read from a single sample in a study of T cells in Graves' hyperthyroidism and ophthalmopathy. Amplification yielded TCR beta CDR3 regions, with RNA transcripts as the source. First-round RT-PCR targeting the TCR CDR3 was performed with the HTBI primer set. TCRdb used MiXCR to reprocess the multiplex PCR reads, holding one entry per CDR3 protein. Of 450,000 to 700,000 distinct CDR3 sequences listed, approximately 44% are singletons. The sample comprised peripheral blood or thyroid tissue (not recorded which). The receptor source for this set is a woman younger than 30 with Graves' hyperthyroidism.

V is TRBV10-2 and J is TRBJ2-6, with TRBD1 as a possible D gene (6 bases). Between the trimmed V and J ends, which lost 6 bases and 9 bases, there was a span of 18 bases. Germline values: CDR1 WSHSY, CDR2 SAAADI. This CDR3 region has 15 residues. The CDR3 nucleotides read TGCGCCAGCAGAGGATTGGATCAGGGGCTCAACGTCCTGACTTTC. This translates into CASRGLDQGLNVLTF.

This clonotype is a singleton in its sample. J is TRBJ2-5 and V is TRBV7-7, with 9 bases fitting TRBD2. The CDR3 loop spans 16 amino acids. From germline, CDR1 is SSHAT and CDR2 FNYEAQ (reference sequence). The CDR3 nucleotides read TGTGCTAACAGCTTAGCGGGGGCCGGGGTCACAGAGACCCAGTACTTC. Protein: CANSLAGAGVTETQYF.

The chain links TRBV9 to TRBJ2-6; D is perhaps TRBD1 (6 bases). There are 15 residues in the CDR3. V was cut by 3 bases and J by 3 bases, with 10 bases left in between. The germline CDR1 and CDR2 sequences are SGDLS and YYNGEE. CDR3 nucleotide sequence: TGTGCCAGCAGCGGACCAGGGGATGGGGCCAACGTCCTGACTTTC. Encoded protein: CASSGPGDGANVLTF.

The sample holds many counts of this clonotype. The rearrangement links TRBV7-3 to TRBJ2-6, with D unresolved. Germline lookup yields CDR1 SGHTA and CDR2 FQGTGA. V was trimmed by 2 bases and J by 4 bases, leaving 6 bases between them. There are 14 residues in the CDR3. The CDR3, as DNA: TGTGCCAGCAGCTTAGGGGAAGGGGCCAACGTCCTGACTTTC. The encoded protein is CASSLGEGANVLTF.

V usage is TRBV12-3 or TRBV12-4 and J usage is TRBJ1-1; 8 nucleotides match TRBD1. CDR3 length: 15 amino acids. V shed 5 bases, J shed 0 bases, and the junction held 5 bases outside the gene matches. In DNA form, the CDR3 reads TGTGCCAGCAGTACGACAGGGGCTTTGAACACTGAAGCTTTCTTT. It is translated as CASSTTGALNTEAFF.

This clonotype has only a few counts. Given the absence of the conserved phenylalanine or tryptophan at the CDR3 end, a read error is likely. The V and J genes are TRBV7-9 and TRBJ1-6; D remains unclear. The V end lost 5 bases, the J end lost 2 bases, and 16 bases lay between the germline ends. The length of the CDR3 is 17 residues. Germline CDR1 SEHNR, CDR2 FQNEAQ (reference sequence). CDR3 DNA: TGTGCCAGCAGCCATGCGGGATCTTTGCCCTATAATTCACCCCTCCACCTT. This codes for CASSHAGSLPYNSPLHL.

The rearrangement joins TRBV7-9 to TRBJ2-1; 10 bases are shared with TRBD2. The germline CDR1 and CDR2 sequences are SEHNR and FQNEAQ (reference sequence). The CDR3 sequence is 18 residues long. After removal of 5 bases from V and 5 bases from J, the junction contained 15 bases not matched to a gene. CDR3 sequence reads: CASSPRLGTSDKDNEQFF. The CDR3 DNA sequence: TGTGCCAGCAGCCCCCGACTAGGGACTAGCGATAAAGACAATGAGCAGTTCTTC.

The chain carries TRBV7-2 and TRBJ2-3, with D possibly TRBD2 on 6 matching bases. Trimming shortened V by 5 bases and J by 6 bases, and 12 bases separated the two germline ends. Germline loops: CDR1 SGHTA, CDR2 FQGNSA. The CDR3 spans 13 residues. This chain's CDR3 is CASSRERADTQYF. As DNA, the CDR3 is TGTGCCAGCAGCCGGGAGCGGGCCGATACGCAGTATTTT.

Turning to this clonotype: The conserved phenylalanine or tryptophan normally closing the CDR3 is absent here, so this likely arose from a read error. V usage is TRBV7-2 and J usage is TRBJ1-4, with D possibly matching TRBD1 (5 bases). The ends were cut back, 8 bases at V and 7 bases at J, with 11 bases in the middle. CDR1 is SGHTA and CDR2 is FQGNSA in the germline V gene. The length of the CDR3 is 12 residues. CDR3 amino acids: CASRGTVEKLFL. In DNA, the CDR3 is TGTGCCAGCCGGGGGACGGTTGAAAAACTGTTTCTT.

This clonotype was seen repeatedly, ten times or more. The V call is TRBV7-9, the J call TRBJ1-1; no clear D gene. This CDR3 contains 12 residues. V shed 5 bases and J shed 6 bases, with 10 bases lying between them. CDR1 and CDR2 (germline): SEHNR, FQNEAQ (reference sequence). The CDR3 loop reads CASSADKPEAFF. In DNA, the CDR3 is TGTGCCAGCAGCGCCGACAAACCTGAAGCTTTCTTT.